The 30 T cell receptor beta chains listed next were all sequenced from one sample in a study of Ad26.COV2.S vaccination and SARS-CoV-2 variants. Treatment here: roughly 20 received Ad26.COV2.S at low or high dose, single or two shots; about 5 received placebo; per-sample allocation not given. Collection of samples fell on day 63 after the first vaccine or placebo injection. This table comes from immunoSEQ multiplex PCR, and its TCRdb copy is limited to in-frame clones, with some not included. The sample yields hundreds of thousands of clones, around 90% seen once. The material was peripheral blood, obtained in a trial of Ad26.COV2.S vaccine versus placebo. These receptors all stem from a person aged 18-60 years who received the Ad26.COV2.S COVID-19 vaccine or a placebo.

The rearrangement links TRBV19 to TRBJ1-1, with a possible D match to TRBD1 (5 bases). This CDR3 is built from 15 residues. Between the trimmed V and J ends, which lost 1 base and 5 bases, there was a span of 14 bases. Germline lookup yields CDR1 LNHDA and CDR2 SQIVND (reference sequence). The CDR3 coding sequence is TGTGCCAGTAGTATAGTACCAGGGAGGGGAACTGAAGCTTTCTTT. Its translation is CASSIVPGRGTEAFF.

The V and J genes are TRBV6-5 and TRBJ2-1; D is possibly TRBD2 (7 bases). Germline V gene data show CDR1 as MNHEY and CDR2 as SVGAGI. The CDR3 sequence is 15 residues long. V was trimmed by 4 bases and J by 10 bases, leaving 20 bases between them. The CDR3, as DNA: TGTGCCAGCAGTTCGGGACATTCCTTGGGGGGGGAGCAGTTCTTC. This gives the protein CASSSGHSLGGEQFF.

V usage is TRBV2 and J usage is TRBJ2-5, with TRBD1 matching 8 bases. Per the germline V gene, CDR1 is SNHLY and CDR2 is FYNNEI. CDR3 length equals 14 residues. With V trimmed by 4 bases and J by 4 bases, 5 bases remained unmatched. CDR3 DNA: TGTGCCAGCAGTGGGACAGGGAAAGCAGAGACCCAGTACTTC. Translation: CASSGTGKAETQYF.

The chain links TRBV2 to TRBJ1-5; the match to TRBD1 covers 9 bases. With 8 bases clipped from V and 5 bases from J, the junction kept 4 bases outside the gene matches. This CDR3 has 13 residues. Germline values: CDR1 SNHLY, CDR2 FYNNEI. The CDR3, as DNA: TGTGCCAGCGGCCGGACAGGGGATCAGCCCCAGCATTTT. The encoded protein is CASGRTGDQPQHF.

The chain is built from TRBV7-8 and TRBJ1-6; D is perhaps TRBD1 (5 bases). Germline V lookup: CDR1 SGHVS, CDR2 FQNEAQ. V lost 5 bases to trimming and J lost 6 bases, with 11 bases between them. The CDR3 spans 14 residues. The CDR3 loop reads CASSRGDANSPLHF. CDR3 nucleotide sequence: TGTGCCAGCAGCCGTGGGGACGCTAATTCACCCCTCCACTTT.

A remark on this clone: One end of the junction varies from germline; a read error may be responsible. The chain links TRBV7-2 to TRBJ2-7; 7 bases are a match to TRBD2. This CDR3 has 13 amino acids. The germline V gene encodes CDR1 SGHTA and CDR2 FQGNSA. CDR3 DNA sequence: TGTGCCAGCAGCTTAGGATGGGGGGGTTCGGTCCTTTTC. This sequence encodes CASSLGWGGSVLF.

The chain employs TRBV9 and TRBJ2-7, with 11 bases matching TRBD2. With 6 bases clipped from V and 3 bases from J, the junction kept 8 bases outside the gene matches. This CDR3 region has 15 residues. The germline V gene encodes CDR1 SGDLS and CDR2 YYNGEE. The DNA of the CDR3 is TGTGCCAGCACCCTTCTAGCGGGGGGTAACTACGAGCAGTACTTC. This gives the protein CASTLLAGGNYEQYF.

The rearrangement uses TRBV18 and TRBJ1-6, with D possibly being TRBD1 (5 bases). The CDR3 totals 15 residues. In germline, CDR1 is KGHSH, CDR2 LQKENI. V dropped 3 bases and J dropped 7 bases, with 13 bases sitting between them. In DNA form, the CDR3 reads TGTGCCAGCTCACCGGCCGGGACTCTAAATTCACCCCTCCACTTT. Its protein product is CASSPAGTLNSPLHF.

The chain uses TRBV5-4 and TRBJ1-1; possible D gene TRBD1, 5 bases. The length of the CDR3 is 12 residues. Trimming removed 3 bases from V and 6 bases from J, with 9 bases in between. The V gene's germline CDR1 is SGHNT and CDR2 YYREEE (reference sequence). In nucleotides, the CDR3 is TGTGCCAGCAGCTCGGGGGTAGCTGAAGCTTTCTTT. This encodes CASSSGVAEAFF.

The gene calls are TRBV6-5 and TRBJ2-5; D gene ambiguous. Germline V gene data show CDR1 as MNHEY and CDR2 as SVGAGI. The CDR3 consists of 14 residues. V was trimmed by 2 bases and J by 1 base, leaving 8 bases between them. DNA for the CDR3: TGTGCCAGCAGTTACGGGCATCTCCAAGAGACCCAGTACTTC. This codes for CASSYGHLQETQYF.

This rearrangement joins TRBV20-1 to TRBJ1-1; D unresolved. CDR1 is DFQATT, CDR2 SNEGSKA, per germline (reference sequence). The CDR3 is 11 residues long. V was trimmed by 1 base and J by 3 bases, leaving 3 bases between them. The CDR3 is CSARVYTEAFF. Written as DNA, the CDR3 is TGCAGTGCTAGAGTTTACACTGAAGCTTTCTTT.

J is TRBJ2-3 and V is TRBV6-5; 11 nucleotides align to TRBD2. Germline CDR1 reads MNHEY; CDR2 reads SVGAGI. The CDR3 extends over 15 amino acids. The V segment lost 8 bases and the J segment 0 bases; nucleotides outside the gene matches: 4. The CDR3 here is CASQRLAGSTDTQYF. CDR3 DNA sequence: TGTGCCAGCCAACGACTAGCGGGGAGCACAGATACGCAGTATTTT.

This chain uses TRBV19 with TRBJ2-2; tentative D call: TRBD2 (6 bases). From germline, CDR1 is LNHDA and CDR2 SQIVND (reference sequence). The V gene lost 3 bases and the J gene lost 6 bases, with 11 bases spanning the gap. This CDR3 is 14 amino acids long. The CDR3 region has the DNA TGTGCCAGTAGTATCCCCCCGGGGGCCGGGGAGCTGTTTTTT. Translation: CASSIPPGAGELFF.

The chain couples TRBV19 to TRBJ2-1; 13 bases fit TRBD2. Germline V gene lookup returns CDR1 LNHDA and CDR2 SQIVND (reference sequence). CDR3 length equals 18 residues. V lost 0 bases to trimming and J lost 8 bases; unmatched junction nucleotides: 10. DNA for the CDR3: TGTGCCAGTAGTATAGATCTCGTCGGGACTAGCGGGGAGTATGAGCAGTTCTTC. Amino acid sequence: CASSIDLVGTSGEYEQFF.

V is TRBV4-2 and J is TRBJ2-3; 13 positions agree with TRBD2. This CDR3 contains 18 residues. The V and J ends lost 3 bases and 2 bases, in that order; junction bases with no gene match: 8. CDR1 is LGHNA and CDR2 is YNFKEQ in the germline V gene. The CDR3 loop reads CASSQVPTSGGFTDTQYF. CDR3 bases: TGTGCCAGCAGCCAGGTGCCGACTAGCGGGGGGTTCACAGATACGCAGTATTTT.

This chain links TRBV5-1 with TRBJ1-4; D not resolved. CDR1 is SGHRS, CDR2 YFSETQ, per germline. CDR3 length equals 15 residues. V was trimmed by 1 base and J by 5 bases, leaving 12 bases between them. The CDR3 DNA sequence: TGCGCCAGCAGCTTGTCCGCAAGAAAAAATGAAAAACTGTTTTTT. Translation gives CASSLSARKNEKLFF.

A note on this clone: The identical CDR3 is also encoded by other nucleotide sequences in the sample. The J gene is TRBJ1-2, the V gene TRBV18; D unclear. CDR1 and CDR2 (germline): KGHSH, LQKENI. The CDR3 is made up of 12 amino acids. Deletions cut 3 bases from V and 6 bases from J, with 8 bases between. Here the CDR3 DNA reads TGTGCCAGCTCACCGGGTACGGATGGCTACACCTTC. The encoded protein is CASSPGTDGYTF.

The chain uses TRBV6-5 and TRBJ1-1; 10 nucleotides line up with TRBD1. Losses at the gene ends were 4 bases for V and 1 base for J; bases not matched to a gene: 3. The CDR3 has 15 amino acids. CDR1 MNHEY and CDR2 SVGAGI come from the germline V gene. The CDR3 loop is CASSFRTGGNTEAFF. CDR3 coding DNA: TGTGCCAGCAGTTTTCGGACAGGGGGGAACACTGAAGCTTTCTTT.

The chain is built from TRBV7-2 and TRBJ1-3, with a weak D call TRBD1 (6 bases). The CDR3 runs 17 residues. The germline V gene has CDR1 SGHTA and CDR2 FQGNSA. V lost 5 bases and J lost 2, with 19 bases in between. CDR3 in DNA: TGTGCCAGCAGCCCCTATACTGCTTCAGGGGCTGGAAACACCATATATTTT. It translates to CASSPYTASGAGNTIYF.

A remark on this clone: At the DNA level, this CDR3 is encoded by other sequences in the same sample as well. J is TRBJ1-6 and V is TRBV6-5; 9 nucleotides align to TRBD1. Germline V gene data show CDR1 as MNHEY and CDR2 as SVGAGI. J was trimmed by 7 bases and V by 5 bases; bases with no gene match: 6. The length of the CDR3 is 15 residues. The CDR3 nucleotides read TGTGCCAGCAGTCGACCGGGACAGGGCAATTCACCCCTCCACTTT. Its protein product is CASSRPGQGNSPLHF.

The chain has TRBV5-4 and TRBJ2-2; a possible D gene is TRBD1 (6 bases). CDR3 length: 14 residues. Germline-derived CDR1 and CDR2 are SGHNT and YYREEE (reference sequence). Trimming removed 4 bases from V and 4 bases from J, with 11 bases in between. CDR3 loop: CASSPQQGTGELFF. The CDR3 nucleotides read TGTGCCAGCAGCCCCCAACAGGGCACCGGGGAGCTGTTTTTT. Using reference TRBV5-4 and TRBJ2-2 for the parts outside the CDR3, the full variable domain is ETGVTQSPTHLIKTRGQQVTLRCSSQSGHNTVSWYQQALGQGPQFIFQYYREEENGRGNFPPRFSGLQFPNYSSELNVNALELDDSALYLCASSPQQGTGELFFGEGSRLTVL.

The V call is TRBV6-5, the J call TRBJ1-5; D possibly corresponds to TRBD1 (5 bases). V was cut by 7 bases and J by 5 bases, with 12 bases left in between. Per the germline V gene, CDR1 is MNHEY and CDR2 is SVGAGI. This CDR3 contains 13 residues. The CDR3 here is CASILQQDQPQHF. As DNA, the CDR3 is TGTGCCAGCATCCTCCAACAGGATCAGCCCCAGCATTTT.

The chain combines TRBV19 with TRBJ1-6; tentative D call: TRBD1 (5 bases). The V end was cut by 3 bases, the J end by 6 bases, with 9 bases between. This CDR3 is built from 14 residues. Germline-derived CDR1 and CDR2 are LNHDA and SQIVND (reference sequence). In DNA, the CDR3 is TGTGCCAGTAGTATCCGGGACGGTAATTCACCCCTCCACTTT. It is translated as CASSIRDGNSPLHF.

The chain carries TRBV7-2 and TRBJ1-5; the D gene is possibly TRBD1 (5 bases). V lost 7 bases and J 4 bases, leaving 14 bases between the germline ends. The CDR3 contains 14 residues. Germline CDR1 reads SGHTA; CDR2 reads FQGNSA. CDR3 sequence reads: CASNLDGTNQPQHF. Here the CDR3 DNA reads TGTGCCAGCAACCTCGACGGGACGAATCAGCCCCAGCATTTT.

The rearrangement joins TRBV10-3 to TRBJ1-1; 7 nucleotides line up with TRBD1. This CDR3 is built from 13 residues. Unmatched junction bases numbered 5, after V lost 7 bases and J lost 3 bases. Germline values: CDR1 ENHRY, CDR2 SYGVKD. The CDR3 protein is CAITSDRDTEAFF. The CDR3 DNA sequence: TGTGCCATCACCTCCGACAGGGACACTGAAGCTTTCTTT.

The chain has TRBV18 and TRBJ2-2, with 7 bases lining up with TRBD2. V lost 5 bases, J lost 5 bases, and 5 bases stayed unmatched. The germline V gene encodes CDR1 KGHSH and CDR2 LQKENI. This CDR3 spans 14 amino acids. In DNA, the CDR3 is TGTGCCAGCTCAGTGCGGGAGAGGACCGGGGAGCTGTTTTTT. This gives the protein CASSVRERTGELFF.

This clone is a singleton in its sample. The chain joins TRBV7-9 to TRBJ2-3, with 7 bases lining up with TRBD2. The length of the CDR3 is 16 residues. CDR1 SEHNR and CDR2 FQNEAQ come from the germline V gene (reference sequence). The V gene end was trimmed by 1 base and the J gene end by 1 base; junction bases not matched to a gene: 5. The DNA of the CDR3 is TGTGCCAGCAGCTTAGGGGCGGCGGGGGGCACAGATACGCAGTATTTT. This codes for CASSLGAAGGTDTQYF. Filled out from reference TRBV7-9 and TRBJ2-3, the complete variable domain reads DTGVSQNPRHKITKRGQNVTFRCDPISEHNRLYWYRQTLGQGPEFLTYFQNEAQLEKSRLLSDRFSAERPKGSFSTLEIQRTEQGDSAMYLCASSLGAAGGTDTQYFGPGTRLTVL.

The chain links TRBV5-1 to TRBJ2-1; D is unclear. The V and J ends lost 1 base and 5 bases respectively, with 13 bases between them. CDR1 SGHRS and CDR2 YFSETQ come from the germline V gene. The CDR3 is made up of 15 amino acids. The CDR3 protein is CASSLFARPNNEQFF. In DNA form, the CDR3 reads TGCGCCAGCAGCTTGTTTGCGCGACCAAACAATGAGCAGTTCTTC.

The rearrangement joins TRBV7-2 to TRBJ2-3; 8 bases line up with TRBD2. Germline-derived CDR1 and CDR2 are SGHTA and FQGNSA. The V and J ends lost 0 bases and 1 base, in that order; junction bases with no gene match: 3. The CDR3 extends over 16 amino acids. CDR3 nucleotide sequence: TGTGCCAGCAGCTTAGCCCGGGGGGGCGGCACAGATACGCAGTATTTT. As protein: CASSLARGGGTDTQYF.

This chain uses TRBV4-2 with TRBJ2-2, with TRBD2 matching 8 bases. Germline V gene lookup returns CDR1 LGHNA and CDR2 YNFKEQ. The V segment lost 1 base and the J segment 4 bases; nucleotides outside the gene matches: 2. The CDR3 is made up of 15 amino acids. CDR3 coding DNA: TGTGCCAGCAGCCAAGGGCTAGCGGGCACCGGGGAGCTGTTTTTT. Translation: CASSQGLAGTGELFF.